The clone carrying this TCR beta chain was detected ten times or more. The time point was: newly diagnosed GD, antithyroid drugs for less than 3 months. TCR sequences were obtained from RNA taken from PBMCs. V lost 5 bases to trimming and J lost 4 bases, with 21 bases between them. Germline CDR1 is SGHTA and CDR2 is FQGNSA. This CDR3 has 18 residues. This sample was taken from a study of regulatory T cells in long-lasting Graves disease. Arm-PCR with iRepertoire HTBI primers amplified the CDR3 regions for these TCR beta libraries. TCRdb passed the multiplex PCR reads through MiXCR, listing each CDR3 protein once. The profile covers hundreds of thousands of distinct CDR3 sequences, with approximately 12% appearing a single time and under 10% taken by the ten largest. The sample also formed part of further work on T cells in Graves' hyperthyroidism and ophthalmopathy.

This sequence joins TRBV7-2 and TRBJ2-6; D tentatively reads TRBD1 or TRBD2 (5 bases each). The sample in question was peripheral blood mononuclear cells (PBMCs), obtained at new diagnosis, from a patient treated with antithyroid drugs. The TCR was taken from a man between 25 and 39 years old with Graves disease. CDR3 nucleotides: TGTGCCAGCAGCGCTACAAGGCGTTCAGGGACCGGGGCCAACGTCCTGACTTTC. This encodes CASSATRRSGTGANVLTF.